This is a list of T cell receptor beta chains from one sample in a study of control samples from healthy donors and cancer patients. Some clones are missing from TCRdb's copy, which holds only in-frame ones; the method was immunoSEQ multiplex PCR. The repertoire includes around 190,000 clones, approximately 92% of them detected once, and about 1.4% sits in the top ten. The sequencing sample was made of blood. The receptor source for this set is a man aged 25 to 45 in good health. CDR3s include the opening cysteine and the closing phenylalanine or tryptophan. The D gene is left open where the match is weak. Clone size is given for some rows only: seen once, a few or many times, or a class if the clone is expanded.

clone size	J gene	D gene	V gene	CDR3 DNA	CDR3 protein
-	TRBJ2-3	-	TRBV7-2	TGTGCCAGCAGTTGGTGGGGGCCAGATACGCAGTATTTT	CASSWWGPDTQYF
-	TRBJ1-4	-	TRBV7-9	TGTGCCAGCAGCTTACGGTCACAGGGCAGACGGGGTGAAAAACTGTTTTTT	CASSLRSQGRRGEKLFF
-	TRBJ2-1	-	TRBV9	TGTGCCAGCAGCGCTTTTGGAAGCTCCTACAATGAGCAGTTCTTC	CASSAFGSSYNEQFF
-	TRBJ2-7	TRBD2	TRBV19	TGTGCCAGTAGTATGTCTAGCGGGAGTTCCTACGAGCAGTACTTC	CASSMSSGSSYEQYF
-	TRBJ2-5	TRBD2	TRBV2	TGTGCCGGTAGCCGGGGTAGCGGGAGGTTAGTTGAGACCCAGTACTTC	CAGSRGSGRLVETQYF
-	TRBJ2-7	-	TRBV7-9	TGTGCCAGCAGCTTACACAGGGAGTACGAGCAGTACTTC	CASSLHREYEQYF
-	TRBJ2-7	TRBD2	TRBV5-1	TGCGCCAGCAGCGAGACTAGCGGGAGCTACGAGCAGTACTTC	CASSETSGSYEQYF
-	TRBJ2-1	TRBD1	TRBV2	TGTGCCAGCTCCGGGACAGGGGTCTACAATGAGCAGTTCTTC	CASSGTGVYNEQFF
-	TRBJ1-2	-	TRBV5-1	TGCGCCAGCAGCTTTGCCGCGGACAGACGTAACTATGGCTACACCTTC	CASSFAADRRNYGYTF
-	TRBJ2-3	TRBD2	TRBV29-1	TGCAGCGTTGAAGCCGCGGGGGGGACTAGCGGGAGAACAGATACGCAGTATTTT	CSVEAAGGTSGRTDTQYF
-	TRBJ1-5	-	TRBV27	TGTGCCAGCAGTCCAAACCGGGGCCGAACTAATCAGCCCCAGCATTTT	CASSPNRGRTNQPQHF
-	TRBJ2-2	-	TRBV9	TGTGCCAGCAGCGTAGCCCCCTTATCCGGGGAGCTGTTTTTT	CASSVAPLSGELFF
few	TRBJ1-5	TRBD1	TRBV29-1	TGCAGCGTCGTGGACAGGTTCAATCAGCCCCAGCATTTT	CSVVDRFNQPQHF
-	TRBJ1-4	-	TRBV24-1	TGTGCCACCAGTGATTTGCGGGGACGGGTAGCAGGGGTCGAAAAACTGTTTTTT	CATSDLRGRVAGVEKLFF
-	TRBJ1-1	-	TRBV11-2	TGTGCCAGCAGCTTAGTCCGCAGCACTGAAGCTTTCTTT	CASSLVRSTEAFF
-	TRBJ1-2	-	TRBV5-1	TGCGCCAGCAGCTTGGGCACGGGGGACTATGGCTACACCTTC	CASSLGTGDYGYTF
-	TRBJ2-7	-	TRBV5-6	TGTGCCAGCAGCACCGGGATCCTCTACGAGCAGTACTTC	CASSTGILYEQYF
-	TRBJ1-1	-	TRBV5-4	TGTGCCAGCAGCTTGTATCTGACGAACACTGAAGCTTTCTTT	CASSLYLTNTEAFF
-	TRBJ1-5	-	TRBV27	TGTGCCAGGATATTTTTGGGGGATAGCAATCAGCCCCAGCATTTT	CARIFLGDSNQPQHF
-	TRBJ2-1	TRBD2	TRBV11-2	TGTGCCAGCACCCCAATAGGTGGCGGGAGGAGACTCGAGGAGCAGTTCTTC	CASTPIGGGRRLEEQFF
-	TRBJ1-1	TRBD1	TRBV4-2	TGTGCCAGCAGCCAAACCTCCTCCCCCGGACAGGGGGCGCAGAAAGCTTTCTTT	CASSQTSSPGQGAQKAFF
-	TRBJ1-1	-	TRBV4-2	TGTGCCAGCACCCCCGGGGGACAAGGGTTGGACACTGAAGCTTTCTTT	CASTPGGQGLDTEAFF
few	TRBJ2-5	TRBD1	TRBV24-1	TGTGCCACCAGTGATCAGGACAGGGGGGGGACCCAGTACTTC	CATSDQDRGGTQYF
-	TRBJ1-1	-	TRBV3-1/TRBV3-2	TGTGCCAGCAGCCATCAGTTGCAGAGAGAAGCTTTCTTT	CASSHQLQREAFF
once	TRBJ2-7	TRBD1	TRBV27	TGTGCCAGCTCCCCTGGACAGGGGAAATCCTACGAGCAGTACTTC	CASSPGQGKSYEQYF
-	TRBJ2-7	-	TRBV5-8	TGTGCCAGCAGCTTGGCGCGGGGGCAGGGTGTTTACGAGCAGTACTTC	CASSLARGQGVYEQYF
-	TRBJ1-2	-	TRBV6-1	TGTGCCAGCAGTGATTGGGCCTCTCTGGGTGGCTACACCTTC	CASSDWASLGGYTF
-	TRBJ1-5	-	TRBV15	TGTGCCACCAGTTATCAGGGGATCCAGCCCCAGCATTTT	CATSYQGIQPQHF